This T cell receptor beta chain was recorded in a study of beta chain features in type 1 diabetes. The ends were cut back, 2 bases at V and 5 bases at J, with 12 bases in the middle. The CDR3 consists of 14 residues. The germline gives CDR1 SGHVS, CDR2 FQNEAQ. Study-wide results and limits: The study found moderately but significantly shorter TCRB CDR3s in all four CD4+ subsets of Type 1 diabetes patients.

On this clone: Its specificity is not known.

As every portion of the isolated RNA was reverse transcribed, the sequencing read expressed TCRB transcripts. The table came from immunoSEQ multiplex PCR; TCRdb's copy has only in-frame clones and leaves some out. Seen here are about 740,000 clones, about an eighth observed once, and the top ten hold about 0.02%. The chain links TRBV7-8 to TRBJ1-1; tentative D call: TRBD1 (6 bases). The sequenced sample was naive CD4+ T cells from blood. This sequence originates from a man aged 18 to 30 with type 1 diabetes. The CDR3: CASSLLRGETEAFF. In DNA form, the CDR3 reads TGTGCCAGCAGCTTATTAAGGGGGGAAACTGAAGCTTTCTTT.